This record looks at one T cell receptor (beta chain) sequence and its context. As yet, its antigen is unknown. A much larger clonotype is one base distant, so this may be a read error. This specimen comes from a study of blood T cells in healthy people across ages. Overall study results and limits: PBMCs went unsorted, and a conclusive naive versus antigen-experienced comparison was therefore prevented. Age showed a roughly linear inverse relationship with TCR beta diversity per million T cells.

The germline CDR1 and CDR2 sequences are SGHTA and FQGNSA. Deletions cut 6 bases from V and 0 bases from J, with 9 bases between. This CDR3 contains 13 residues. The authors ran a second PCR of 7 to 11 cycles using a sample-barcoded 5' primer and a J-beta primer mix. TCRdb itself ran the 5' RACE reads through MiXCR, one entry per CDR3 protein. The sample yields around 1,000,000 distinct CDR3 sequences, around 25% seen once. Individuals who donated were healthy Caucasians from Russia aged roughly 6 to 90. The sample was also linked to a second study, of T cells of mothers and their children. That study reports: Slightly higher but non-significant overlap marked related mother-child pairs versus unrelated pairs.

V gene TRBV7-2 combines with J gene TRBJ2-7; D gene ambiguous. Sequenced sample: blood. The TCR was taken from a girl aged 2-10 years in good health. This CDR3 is CASRLWGSYEQYF. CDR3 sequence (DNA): TGTGCCAGCAGGTTGTGGGGCTCCTACGAGCAGTACTTC.